These T cell receptor beta chains were read from a single sample in a study of blood T cell repertoires in COVID-19. The data were produced by immunoSEQ multiplex PCR, yet TCRdb's version contains in-frame clones alone and is incomplete. The data contain hundreds of thousands of clones, approximately 85% of them singletons. Sequences were obtained from peripheral blood. These receptor sequences come from a man aged 50-60 years with active or convalescent COVID-19. Each CDR3 is given with its conserved first and last residue. Each record gives: clone size, D gene, J gene, V gene, CDR3 DNA, CDR3 protein. A D gene is named only where the DNA matches it firmly. Size values are once, few and many counts, or a class for expanded clones, and some rows have none.

size: .
D: .
J: TRBJ1-1
V: TRBV10-3
DNA: TGTGCCATCAGTGGGTGGAGGACTGAAGCTTTCTTT
CDR3: CAISGWRTEAFF

size: .
D: .
J: TRBJ1-3
V: TRBV7-9
DNA: TGTGCCAGCAGCTTAGCTGGTGGCCGCACCATATATTTT
CDR3: CASSLAGGRTIYF

size: .
D: TRBD1
J: TRBJ1-1
V: TRBV19
DNA: TGTGCCAGTAGTATCCTTGGGACAGGGCCTAGCACTGAAGCTTTCTTT
CDR3: CASSILGTGPSTEAFF

size: .
D: .
J: TRBJ1-2
V: TRBV19
DNA: TGTGCCAGTAGTCGGAAAACAGGGTCGCGGATGGTCGGCTATGGCTACACCTTC
CDR3: CASSRKTGSRMVGYGYTF

size: once
D: .
J: TRBJ1-6
V: TRBV18
DNA: TGTGCCAGCTCACCCCGGCAGGCTGTGGATTCACCCCTCCACTTT
CDR3: CASSPRQAVDSPLHF

size: .
D: .
J: TRBJ1-5
V: TRBV5-5
DNA: TGTGCCAGCAGCTTACCAGGGGGCAATCAGCCCCAGCATTTT
CDR3: CASSLPGGNQPQHF

size: .
D: .
J: TRBJ1-1
V: TRBV7-9
DNA: TGTGCCAGCACCATAGGGGACACAATGGTGGCTGAAGCTTTCTTT
CDR3: CASTIGDTMVAEAFF

size: .
D: .
J: TRBJ1-2
V: TRBV19
DNA: TGTGCCAGTAGTGCCCAGGGGAACGCTAACTATGGCTACACCTTC
CDR3: CASSAQGNANYGYTF

size: once
D: TRBD2
J: TRBJ2-2
V: TRBV5-1
DNA: TGCGCCAGCAGCTTGAGGTCAATCTCTAGCGGGAAGGCCGGGGAGCTGTTTTTT
CDR3: CASSLRSISSGKAGELFF

size: .
D: .
J: TRBJ2-7
V: TRBV4-3
DNA: TGCGCCAGCAGCCAAGAGTCAGACTCCTACGAGCAGTACTTC
CDR3: CASSQESDSYEQYF